These 9 T cell receptor beta chains were sequenced from one sample in a study of blood T cell repertoires in COVID-19. Here immunoSEQ multiplex PCR was the method, and the copy in TCRdb shows in-frame clones only, minus some. This table holds some 150,000 clones, around 81% found once. Sequenced input: peripheral blood. Receptor source: a woman aged 55-70 years with active or convalescent COVID-19.

V is TRBV29-1 and J is TRBJ1-2, with 10 bases lining up with TRBD1. Trimming cost V 6 bases and J 8 bases; bases outside gene matches: 6. The CDR3 is made up of 12 amino acids. Per the germline V gene, CDR1 is SQVTM and CDR2 is ANQGSEA. DNA for the CDR3: TGCAGCGTCGGGACAGGGGCTGAAGGCTACACCTTC. Translation gives CSVGTGAEGYTF.

This clone was found once. The chain combines TRBV2 with TRBJ2-2; TRBD1 might be the D (5 bases). CDR1 and CDR2 from the germline V gene are SNHLY and FYNNEI. The V end lost 6 bases, the J end lost 5 bases, and 7 bases lay between the germline ends. This CDR3 region has 12 residues. CDR3 DNA: TGTGCCAGCAGGAAGGGGACCGGGGAGCTGTTTTTT. Translating gives CASRKGTGELFF.

The V gene is TRBV7-9, the J gene TRBJ2-1; the match to TRBD1 covers 7 bases. Trimming took 5 bases from V and 8 from J; bases not matched to a gene: 6. The CDR3 is made up of 13 amino acids. CDR1 is SEHNR, CDR2 FQNEAQ, per germline (reference sequence). The CDR3 DNA follows: TGTGCCAGCAGCCTATCGCAGGGGGATGAGCAGTTCTTC. Translation: CASSLSQGDEQFF.

The genes are TRBV28 and TRBJ1-3; no clear D. Trimming removed 0 bases from V and 4 bases from J, with 10 bases in between. CDR1 and CDR2 from the germline V gene are MDHEN and SYDVKM. The CDR3 extends over 15 amino acids. The CDR3 loop is CASSLWAGSGNTIYF. CDR3 DNA: TGTGCCAGCAGTTTATGGGCCGGGTCAGGAAACACCATATATTTT.

The chain links TRBV6-2 or TRBV6-3 to TRBJ1-5; D may be TRBD1 (6 bases). The CDR3 spans 14 residues. Trimming removed 6 bases from V and 9 bases from J, with 18 bases in between. Germline CDR1 and CDR2: MNHEY and SVGEGT. CDR3 amino acids: CASSSLGARGPQHF. Written as DNA, the CDR3 is TGTGCCAGCAGCTCGCTGGGGGCACGTGGGCCCCAGCATTTT.

V usage is TRBV19 and J usage is TRBJ2-2, with D possibly TRBD1 on 5 matching bases. The germline V gene encodes CDR1 LNHDA and CDR2 SQIVND (reference sequence). V lost 3 bases and J 3 bases, leaving 8 bases between the germline ends. The CDR3 extends over 14 amino acids. The CDR3 spells CASSIGRDTGELFF. The CDR3 DNA sequence: TGTGCCAGTAGTATCGGCAGGGACACCGGGGAGCTGTTTTTT.

The rearrangement links TRBV6-1 to TRBJ2-1; 7 nucleotides line up with TRBD1. The CDR3 covers 15 residues. V was pared by 0 bases and J by 10 bases, with 9 bases of the junction left unmatched. Germline CDR1 and CDR2: MNHNS and SASEGT. As DNA, the CDR3 is TGTGCCAGCAGTGAAGCCGGGACAGCCTCAGGAGAGCAGTTCTTC. Protein product: CASSEAGTASGEQFF.

V is TRBV3-1 (or the pseudogene TRBV3-2) and J is TRBJ2-1, with TRBD1 matching over 7 bases. The V gene end was trimmed by 4 bases and the J gene end by 9 bases; junction bases not matched to a gene: 3. The CDR3 runs 12 residues. The germline V gene encodes CDR1 LGHDT and CDR2 YNNKEL (reference sequence). CDR3 in DNA: TGTGCCAGCAGCCGACAGGGTGGTGAGCAGTTCTTC. It yields the protein CASSRQGGEQFF.

The chain employs TRBV28 and TRBJ2-7, with D tentatively TRBD1 (6 bases). Germline CDR1 is MDHEN and CDR2 is SYDVKM. The CDR3 is made up of 14 amino acids. With 6 bases removed from V and 4 bases from J, the gap between germline ends came to 16 bases. The CDR3 loop is CASRFPPGEYEQYV. Here the CDR3 DNA reads TGTGCCAGCAGATTCCCACCAGGGGAATACGAGCAGTACGTC.